Detailed here is one T cell receptor beta chain. These data originate in a study of blood T cell repertoires in COVID-19. Whole-study context: COVID-19 samples collected from the United States, Italy and Spain covered acute and convalescent phases. The cDNA or gDNA used as material had been derived from T cells, B-cell-depleted T cells, or PBMCs.

The CDR3 runs 16 residues. J lost 4 bases, V lost 2 bases, and 5 bases had no gene match. Germline V lookup: CDR1 MNHEY, CDR2 SVGAGI. Methods used by the authors: Researchers report that nucleated cell counts were estimated from reference gene primer amplification. The data were produced by immunoSEQ multiplex PCR, yet TCRdb's version contains in-frame clones alone and is incomplete. V, J and clone size reflect that table, while D and trimming were determined from the DNA. The table lists around 56,000 clones, 80% to 95% of them singletons. This receptor was obtained from an elderly man with acute or convalescent COVID-19. This chain links TRBV6-5 with TRBJ1-2, with TRBD1 matching over 12 bases. Sequencing was done on a sample of peripheral blood. The CDR3 is CASSYRDRGLGYGYTF. For the CDR3, the DNA is TGTGCCAGCAGTTACCGGGACAGGGGGCTCGGCTATGGCTACACCTTC.